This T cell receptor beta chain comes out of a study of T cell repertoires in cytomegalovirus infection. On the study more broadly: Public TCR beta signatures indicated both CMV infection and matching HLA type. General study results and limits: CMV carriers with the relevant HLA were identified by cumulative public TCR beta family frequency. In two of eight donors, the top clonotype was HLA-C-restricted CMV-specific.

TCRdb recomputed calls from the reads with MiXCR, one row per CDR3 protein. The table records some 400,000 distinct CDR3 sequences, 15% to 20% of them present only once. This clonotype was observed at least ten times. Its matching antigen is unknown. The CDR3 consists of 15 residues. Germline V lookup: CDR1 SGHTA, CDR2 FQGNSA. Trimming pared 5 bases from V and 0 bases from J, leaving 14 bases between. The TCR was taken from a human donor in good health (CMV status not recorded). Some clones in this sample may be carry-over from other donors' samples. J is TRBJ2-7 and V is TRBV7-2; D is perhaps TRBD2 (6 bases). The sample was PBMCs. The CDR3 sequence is CASSPGLRSSYEQYF. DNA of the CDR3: TGTGCCAGCAGCCCGGGACTCCGGAGCTCCTACGAGCAGTACTTC.